The entry that follows covers one T cell receptor beta chain sequence. Its specific antigen is unknown. No base quality information exists; no much larger clone differs at one position. Measured from the cysteine to the phenylalanine, the CDR3 is 15 residues long. The entry retains the CDR3 DNA only, 45 bases that are in frame from base 1. V is pruned by 3 bases and J by 9 bases, leaving 8 bases of the junction without a gene match. CDR1 and CDR2, looked up from the germline V gene (reference sequence), are MNHEY and SMNVEV. These data belong to a study of spatial heterogeneity in lung cancer (dated by TCRdb to between 2018 and 2020). For the wider study: Beta-chain transcripts were consistently detected in greater numbers than alpha-chain transcripts, which likely reflected higher beta-chain transcript abundance. In the raw uncorrected reads, each unique combination of TCR and UMI appeared more than ten times on average. In non-small cell lung cancer, the study made a quantitative comparison of TCR alpha and beta repertoires among multiple tumor regions, matched nontumor lung and blood. Nonsynonymous mutation counts, determined by whole-exome sequencing of tumor tissue, were related to TCR repertoire features. Both alpha and beta chains were TCR-sequenced in samples taken at surgery, namely 220 tumor regions, 64 matched nontumor lung samples and approximately 58 PBMC samples. What the research found in general, with its limitations: Confirming at a functional level the hypothesis that regional TCRs recognize regional mutations was considered to require additional single-cell paired TCR alpha and beta sequencing. Ubiquitous expanded tumor TCRs were found in blood more often at tumor resection than at routine follow-up.

Preparation of the library involved 5' RACE. The data were produced on a NextSeq 500. To allow correction of PCR and sequencing errors, the TCR library protocol tagged every TCR cDNA molecule with a unique molecular identifier. In the authors' own workflow: TCR identification, UMI-based error correction and CDR3 extraction were performed with Decombinator tools. Expanded TCRs were defined as those above a frequency of 2 per 1,000, corresponding to the top 1% of the tumor frequency distribution. Each repertoire was subsampled 100 times to 5,000 TCRs, after which Renyi diversity was computed with the R vegan package. To build CDR3 similarity networks, amino acid triplet string-kernel similarity was used, and CDR3s were connected when their pairwise similarity was above 0.82. TCRdb itself trimmed the public reads at Q25 with fastp, ran MiXCR and retained productive beta chains. Every CDR3 protein is listed once, alongside the most common genes and DNA of its rows. TCRdb's processing, not the authors' own work, is the source of the V and J calls. Here the sample has 95,000 or so distinct CDR3 sequences; roughly 9.5% occur a single time. 6.5% to 8.5% of the sample rests with the top ten.

The time point label, as the study defines it: sample taken at primary tumor resection. Without any cell sorting, TCR sequencing was performed on whole RNA extracted either from tumor and nontumor lung tissue or from cryopreserved PBMC samples. Donors were over 60 patients with early-stage, untreated non-small cell lung cancer from the lung TRACERx cohort. Only patients for whom sufficient RNA was available from at least two tumor regions were selected for TCR sequencing. Rearrangement joined TRBV27 to TRBJ2-1; 10 bases in the middle match TRBD2. The specimen comprised PBMCs, sampled at surgery. The receptor was isolated from a male donor with early-stage non-small cell lung cancer. The DNA sequence follows: TGTGCCAGCAGTTTCTGGACTAGCGGACACACTGAGCAGTTCTTC. This gives the protein CASSFWTSGHTEQFF.